These 27 T cell receptor beta chains came from one sample sequenced in a study of CXCR3 chemokines and chemotherapy response in bladder cancer. TCRdb reprocessed the PCR reads with MiXCR, giving one entry per CDR3 protein. The data show more than 3,000 distinct CDR3 sequences, with around 17% seen just once and 20% to 25% held by the top ten. Collection took place from a patient whose treatment included neoadjuvant chemotherapy. These receptors originate from a human donor with bladder cancer that did not respond to neoadjuvant chemotherapy.

Points on this clonotype: A much larger clone is a single base away; this may be a read error. The chain employs TRBV20-1 and TRBJ2-2, with D maybe TRBD2 (6 bases). Germline V gene lookup returns CDR1 DFQATT and CDR2 SNEGSKA (reference sequence). This CDR3 has 14 residues. The germline V and J ends were trimmed by 5 bases and 3 bases, with 13 bases remaining between them. DNA for the CDR3: TGCAGTGCTTCCGGGACTGAGGACACCGGGGAGCTGTTTTTT. It codes for CSASGTEDTGELFF.

This clonotype came up many times. The V gene is TRBV27, the J gene TRBJ1-2, with a possible D match to TRBD1 (6 bases). The germline V gene encodes CDR1 MNHEY and CDR2 SMNVEV (reference sequence). This CDR3 region has 17 residues. Trimming left V 0 bases short and J 5 bases short, with 19 bases between. The CDR3, as DNA: TGTGCCAGCAGTTTATCTCCCAGTGGGGGGGCGGCTTATGGCTACACCTTC. It codes for CASSLSPSGGAAYGYTF.

This clonotype was found many times. V usage is TRBV12-3 or TRBV12-4 and J usage is TRBJ1-4, with D possibly TRBD1 on 5 matching bases. The CDR3 is 16 residues long. V lost 3 bases to trimming and J lost 5 bases, with 16 bases between them. The CDR3 DNA is TGTGCCAGCAGTTTGACCGACGGGGGTGTGAATGAAAAACTGTTTTTT. Translated, it gives CASSLTDGGVNEKLFF.

This clonotype ranks as large. The rearrangement uses TRBV7-2 and TRBJ2-2, with a possible D match to TRBD1 (5 bases). CDR3 size: 17 residues. Trimming removed 1 base from V and 4 bases from J, with 16 bases in between. CDR1 and CDR2 (germline): SGHTA, FQGNSA. The CDR3 loop reads CASSLVVRETSTGELFF. In nucleotides, the CDR3 is TGTGCCAGCAGCTTAGTGGTCAGGGAAACCAGCACCGGGGAGCTGTTTTTT.

This chain joins TRBV27 and TRBJ2-3; D tentatively fits TRBD1 or TRBD2 (6 bases each). V lost 6 bases to trimming and J lost 2 bases, with 18 bases between them. Germline CDR1 MNHEY, CDR2 SMNVEV (reference sequence). The CDR3 loop spans 16 amino acids. The CDR3 reads CASSRLGGGTTDTQYF. CDR3 sequence (DNA): TGTGCCAGCAGCCGCCTGGGGGGCGGCACCACAGATACGCAGTATTTT.

This clonotype is termed medium-sized. This CDR3 reads CASSSDGTYEQYF. CDR3 in DNA: TGTGCCAGCAGCTCGGACGGTACCTACGAGCAGTACTTC. The genes are TRBV5-4 and TRBJ2-7; D is undetermined. Germline V lookup: CDR1 SGHNT, CDR2 YYREEE (reference sequence). V was shortened by 3 bases and J by 2 bases, with 9 bases between the two germline ends. The length of the CDR3 is 13 residues.

This clonotype was detected many times. The rearrangement uses TRBV5-4 and TRBJ1-2; possible D gene TRBD1, 5 bases. This CDR3 has 14 amino acids. Germline lookup yields CDR1 SGHNT and CDR2 YYREEE (reference sequence). Trimming stripped 4 bases from V and 4 bases from J, with 14 bases between. The CDR3 DNA is TGTGCCAGCAGCCCCCCCGGGGGTGGCTATGGCTACACCTTC. Its translation: CASSPPGGGYGYTF.

This clonotype was seen repeatedly, ten times or more. The V and J genes are TRBV12-3 or TRBV12-4 and TRBJ1-5; D ambiguous. V gave up 6 bases and J gave up 2 bases, with 11 bases separating them. The CDR3 sequence is 14 residues long. This CDR3 reads CASSQRGGNQPQHF. CDR3 nucleotides: TGTGCCAGCAGCCAGCGCGGGGGCAATCAGCCCCAGCATTTT.

This clonotype is large in the sample. The V gene is TRBV10-3, the J gene TRBJ1-2, with D uncertain. Germline V gene lookup returns CDR1 ENHRY and CDR2 SYGVKD. Trimming removed 0 bases from V and 5 bases from J, with 22 bases in between. CDR3 length equals 18 residues. CDR3 bases: TGTGCCATCAGTGAGTCAAGTCTTAATATTCACCCACTTTATGGCTACACCTTC. It codes for CAISESSLNIHPLYGYTF.

Within the sample, this clonotype is medium-sized. The chain uses TRBV7-2 and TRBJ2-5; D not certain. CDR1 is SGHTA, CDR2 FQGNSA, per germline. CDR3 length equals 14 residues. Trimming cost V 7 bases and J 2 bases, with 14 bases left between them. CDR3 nucleotides: TGTGCCAGCACCCTGGGGTTCTCGCAAGAGACCCAGTACTTC. This encodes CASTLGFSQETQYF.

Relative to its sample, this clonotype is medium-sized (0.01 to 0.1%). V usage is TRBV27 and J usage is TRBJ1-5; the match to TRBD1 covers 7 bases. V lost 4 bases and J lost 4; bases outside the gene matches: 7. Per the germline V gene, CDR1 is MNHEY and CDR2 is SMNVEV (reference sequence). The CDR3 has 15 amino acids. The CDR3 spells CASSSNPRGNQPQHF. Here the CDR3 DNA reads TGTGCCAGCAGTTCCAACCCCAGGGGGAATCAGCCCCAGCATTTT.

There are a few counts of this clonotype. This CDR3 reads CASSGSVSSTDTQYF. The CDR3 DNA sequence: TGTGCCAGCAGCGGCAGCGTTAGTAGCACAGATACGCAGTATTTT. The gene calls are TRBV7-6 and TRBJ2-3; D is unclear. The CDR3 consists of 15 residues. Per the germline V gene, CDR1 is SGHVS and CDR2 is FNYEAQ. V was trimmed by 5 bases and J by 0 bases, leaving 12 bases between them.

Comments on this clonotype: A far larger clone is one base from this, pointing to a likely read error. The V gene is TRBV13, the J gene TRBJ1-1; no clear D gene. The CDR3 length is 18 residues. Germline V lookup: CDR1 PRHDT, CDR2 FYEKMQ (reference sequence). Trimming stripped 10 bases from V and 4 bases from J, with 31 bases between. As DNA, the CDR3 is TGTGCCATCAGTGAGTTGCGAGGGTGGCGCCTCTCGGGCACTGAAGCTTTCTTT. The encoded protein is CAISELRGWRLSGTEAFF.

Ten or more counts support this clonotype. J is TRBJ1-2 and V is TRBV28; D uncertain. Germline V gene sequence: CDR1 MDHEN, CDR2 SYDVKM. The CDR3 has 13 amino acids. V was cut by 5 bases and J by 7 bases, with 14 bases left in between. In nucleotides, the CDR3 is TGTGCCAGCAGTCTGGCCATGTTCATTGGCTACACCTTC. As protein: CASSLAMFIGYTF.

The sample holds many counts of this clonotype. The rearrangement joins TRBV20-1 to TRBJ2-2; D is undetermined. Trimming pared 1 base from V and 2 bases from J, leaving 11 bases between. Germline-derived CDR1 and CDR2 are DFQATT and SNEGSKA (reference sequence). This CDR3 is built from 15 residues. The CDR3 DNA is TGCAGTGCTAGAGGCTTGACGAGTAACACCGGGGAGCTGTTTTTT. Its translation: CSARGLTSNTGELFF.

Relative to its sample, this clonotype is medium-sized (0.01 to 0.1%). In DNA, the CDR3 is TGCAGCGGGGGGCGAGGGGGCTTGGGCTACACCTTC. Residues: CSGGRGGLGYTF. The chain joins TRBV29-1 to TRBJ1-2, with 7 bases identical to TRBD1. The length of the CDR3 is 12 residues. Germline CDR1 and CDR2: SQVTM and ANQGSEA. J gave up 8 bases and V 7 bases, and 10 bases lay outside the gene matches.

This clonotype was picked up many times. The chain couples TRBV20-1 to TRBJ2-5; D is perhaps TRBD1 or TRBD2 (6 bases each). CDR3 size: 16 residues. Germline V gene lookup returns CDR1 DFQATT and CDR2 SNEGSKA (reference sequence). Trimming removed 6 bases at V and 2 bases at J, with 22 bases between. The CDR3 nucleotides are TGCAGTGCACCCAGGGGAGCCAGAGGGGGGCAAGAGACCCAGTACTTC. Residues: CSAPRGARGGQETQYF.

In its sample, this clonotype ranks as medium-sized. V is TRBV7-2 and J is TRBJ2-1; D gene unclear. V was shortened by 4 bases and J by 5 bases, with 9 bases between the two germline ends. CDR3 length equals 13 residues. Germline V gene lookup returns CDR1 SGHTA and CDR2 FQGNSA. The CDR3 region has the DNA TGTGCCAGCAGCTCAAACCGGGACAATGAGCAGTTCTTC. This codes for CASSSNRDNEQFF.

This clonotype appeared once. The chain links TRBV20-1 to TRBJ2-7; 8 nucleotides agree with TRBD2. V trimming: 5 bases; J trimming: 3 bases; junction bases outside the gene matches: 6. Per the germline V gene, CDR1 is DFQATT and CDR2 is SNEGSKA (reference sequence). This CDR3 is 13 amino acids long. CDR3 in DNA: TGCAGTGCTGCAAGCGGGGGAGGCTACGAGCAGTACTTC. Its translation is CSAASGGGYEQYF.

This clonotype was found many times. The genes are TRBV5-6 and TRBJ1-1, with TRBD1 matching 11 bases. CDR1 SGHDT and CDR2 YYEEEE come from the germline V gene. V lost 4 bases to trimming and J lost 5 bases; unmatched junction nucleotides: 4. The length of the CDR3 is 14 residues. The CDR3 DNA reads TGTGCCAGCAGCCGCCGGGACAGGGGGACTGAAGCTTTCTTT. Translation: CASSRRDRGTEAFF.

Sample share makes this clonotype medium-sized (0.01 to 0.1%). The junction differs from germline at one of its ends, possibly a read error. This chain links TRBV18 with TRBJ1-4; a weak D match, TRBD1 (5 bases). This CDR3 contains 12 residues. Germline V gene sequence: CDR1 KGHSH, CDR2 LQKENI. CDR3 protein: CASSPGREKLFF. Written as DNA, the CDR3 is TGTGCCAGCTCACCGGGCAGGGAAAAGCTGTTTTTT.

The table lists this clonotype with many counts. The chain combines TRBV12-3 or TRBV12-4 with TRBJ2-7; 9 bases match TRBD1. The CDR3 contains 14 residues. The V and J ends lost 5 bases and 1 base, in that order; junction bases with no gene match: 3. In DNA form, the CDR3 reads TGTGCCAGCAGTCCGGACAGGGGATCCTACGAGCAGTACTTC. This translates into CASSPDRGSYEQYF.

This clonotype rates as medium-sized. The chain has TRBV6-5 and TRBJ2-2; 9 positions match TRBD2. CDR1 is MNHEY and CDR2 is SVGAGI in the germline V gene. This CDR3 has 16 amino acids. With 8 bases clipped from V and 5 bases from J, the junction kept 12 bases outside the gene matches. Written as DNA, the CDR3 is TGTGCCAGCCGTGGTAGCGGGGGTGTAGGTACCGGGGAGCTGTTTTTT. This translates into CASRGSGGVGTGELFF.

This clonotype is medium-sized by share. The rearrangement joins TRBV5-6 to TRBJ2-5, with TRBD1 matching 7 bases. The germline gives CDR1 SGHDT, CDR2 YYEEEE. The CDR3 runs to 14 residues. After removal of 4 bases from V and 5 bases from J, the junction contained 8 bases not matched to a gene. CDR3 sequence reads: CASSLRRGLETQYF. In DNA, the CDR3 is TGTGCCAGCAGCCTGAGAAGGGGGCTGGAGACCCAGTACTTC.

The table lists this clonotype with many counts. A read error may produce the germline difference seen at one junction end. The rearrangement links TRBV7-2 to TRBJ2-7; TRBD2 aligns across 9 bases. The CDR3 contains 10 residues. Per the germline V gene, CDR1 is SGHTA and CDR2 is FQGNSA. The CDR3 loop reads CASGFGGGGF. CDR3 bases: TGTGCCAGTGGCTTCGGCGGGGGGGGCTTC.

By its share, this clonotype is medium-sized. This chain uses TRBV12-3 or TRBV12-4 with TRBJ1-6, with 9 nucleotides matching TRBD1. This CDR3 has 14 residues. J lost 13 bases, V lost 5 bases, and 9 bases had no gene match. CDR3 DNA: TGTGCCAGCAGTACTACAGGGGGCTCGGTTCCCCTCCACTTT. Translating gives CASSTTGGSVPLHF.

This clonotype is medium-sized in the sample. J is TRBJ2-7 and V is TRBV19; D assignment may be TRBD1 or TRBD2 (5 bases each). The CDR3 runs 14 residues. In germline, CDR1 is LNHDA, CDR2 SQIVND (reference sequence). Between the trimmed V and J ends, which lost 5 bases and 3 bases, there was a span of 14 bases. The chain's CDR3 is CASSPGRTIYEQYF. In DNA, the CDR3 is TGTGCCAGTAGTCCGGGACGAACCATCTACGAGCAGTACTTC.